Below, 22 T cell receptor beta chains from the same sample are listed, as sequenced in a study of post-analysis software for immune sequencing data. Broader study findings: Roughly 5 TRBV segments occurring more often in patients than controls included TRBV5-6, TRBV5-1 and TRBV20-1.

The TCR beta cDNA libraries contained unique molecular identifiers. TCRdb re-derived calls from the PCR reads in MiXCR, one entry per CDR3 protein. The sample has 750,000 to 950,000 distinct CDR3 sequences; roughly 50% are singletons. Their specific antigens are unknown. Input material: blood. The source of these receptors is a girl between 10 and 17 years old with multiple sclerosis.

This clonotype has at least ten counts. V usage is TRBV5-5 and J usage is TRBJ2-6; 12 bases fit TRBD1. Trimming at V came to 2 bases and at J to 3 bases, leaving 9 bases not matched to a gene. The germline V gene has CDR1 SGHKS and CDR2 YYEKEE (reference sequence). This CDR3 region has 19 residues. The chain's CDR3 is CASSFILGQGAGGANVLTF. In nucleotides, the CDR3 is TGTGCCAGCAGCTTCATTTTGGGACAGGGGGCTGGTGGGGCCAACGTCCTGACTTTC.

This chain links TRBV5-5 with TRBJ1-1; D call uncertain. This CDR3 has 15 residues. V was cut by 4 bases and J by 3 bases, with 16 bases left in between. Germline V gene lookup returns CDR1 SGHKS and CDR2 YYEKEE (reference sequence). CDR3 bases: TGTGCCAGCAGCCAGATGGGTGGGTCGGACACTGAAGCTTTCTTT. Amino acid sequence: CASSQMGGSDTEAFF.

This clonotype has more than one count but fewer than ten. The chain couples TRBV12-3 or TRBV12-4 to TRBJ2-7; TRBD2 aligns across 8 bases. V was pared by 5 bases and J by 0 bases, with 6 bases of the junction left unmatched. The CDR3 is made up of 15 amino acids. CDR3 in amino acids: CASSGAGASSYEQYF. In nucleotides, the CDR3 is TGTGCCAGCAGTGGAGCGGGGGCGAGCTCCTACGAGCAGTACTTC.

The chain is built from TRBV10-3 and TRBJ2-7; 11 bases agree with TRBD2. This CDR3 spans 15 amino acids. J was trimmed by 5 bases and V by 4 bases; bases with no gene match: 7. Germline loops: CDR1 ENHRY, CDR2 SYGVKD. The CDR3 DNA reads TGTGCCATCAGTGGAACTAGCGGGAGAGGCGACGAGCAGTACTTC. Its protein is CAISGTSGRGDEQYF.

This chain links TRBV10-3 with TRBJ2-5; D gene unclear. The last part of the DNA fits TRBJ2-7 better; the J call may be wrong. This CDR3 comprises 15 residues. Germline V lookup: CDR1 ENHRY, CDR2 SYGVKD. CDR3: CAISESKASFYEQYF. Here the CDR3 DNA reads TGTGCCATCAGTGAGTCAAAGGCTTCCTTCTACGAGCAGTACTTC.

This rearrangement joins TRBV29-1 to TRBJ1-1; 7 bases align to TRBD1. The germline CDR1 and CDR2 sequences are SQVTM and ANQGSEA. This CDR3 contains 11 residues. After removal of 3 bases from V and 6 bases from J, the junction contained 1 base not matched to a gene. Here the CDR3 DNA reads TGCAGCGTTGATGACAGGGCTGAAGCTTTCTTT. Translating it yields CSVDDRAEAFF.

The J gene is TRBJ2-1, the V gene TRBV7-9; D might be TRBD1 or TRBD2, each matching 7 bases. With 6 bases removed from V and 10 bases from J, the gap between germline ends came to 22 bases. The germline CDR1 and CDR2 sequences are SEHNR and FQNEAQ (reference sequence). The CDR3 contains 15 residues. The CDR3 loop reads CASRSQGEGPGEQFF. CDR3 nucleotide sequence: TGTGCCAGCAGAAGTCAGGGGGAGGGCCCGGGGGAGCAGTTCTTC.

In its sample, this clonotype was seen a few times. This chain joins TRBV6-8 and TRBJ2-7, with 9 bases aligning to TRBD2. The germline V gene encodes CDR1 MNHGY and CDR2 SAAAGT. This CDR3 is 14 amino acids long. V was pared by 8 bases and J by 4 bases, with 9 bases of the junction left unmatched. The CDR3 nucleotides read TGTGCCAGCTACATAGCGGGAGCTGTTTACGAGCAGTACTTC. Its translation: CASYIAGAVYEQYF.

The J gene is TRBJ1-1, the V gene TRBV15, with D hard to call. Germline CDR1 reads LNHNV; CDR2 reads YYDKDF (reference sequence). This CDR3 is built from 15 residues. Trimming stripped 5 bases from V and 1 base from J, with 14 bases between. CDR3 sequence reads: CATSGGETPNTEAFF. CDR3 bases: TGTGCCACCAGCGGCGGGGAGACACCGAACACTGAAGCTTTCTTT.

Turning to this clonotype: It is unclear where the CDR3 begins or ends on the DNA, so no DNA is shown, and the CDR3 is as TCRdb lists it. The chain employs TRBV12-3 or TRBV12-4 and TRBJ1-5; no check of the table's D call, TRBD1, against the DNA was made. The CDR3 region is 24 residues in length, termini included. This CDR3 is CASSLGTNNEQFFGPGWANQPQHF.

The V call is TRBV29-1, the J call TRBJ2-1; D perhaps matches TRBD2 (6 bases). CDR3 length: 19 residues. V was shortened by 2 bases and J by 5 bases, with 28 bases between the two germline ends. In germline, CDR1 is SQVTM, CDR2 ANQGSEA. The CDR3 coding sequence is TGCAGCGTTGAACTAAAGGCGGAATTCTGGGGGGATCCCAACAATGAGCAGTTCTTC. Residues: CSVELKAEFWGDPNNEQFF.

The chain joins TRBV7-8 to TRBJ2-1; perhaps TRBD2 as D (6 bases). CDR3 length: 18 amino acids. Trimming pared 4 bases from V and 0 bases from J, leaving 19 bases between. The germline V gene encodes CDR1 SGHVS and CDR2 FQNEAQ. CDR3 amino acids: CASSWMREQRDSYNEQFF. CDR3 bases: TGTGCCAGCAGCTGGATGCGGGAACAGCGAGACTCCTACAATGAGCAGTTCTTC.

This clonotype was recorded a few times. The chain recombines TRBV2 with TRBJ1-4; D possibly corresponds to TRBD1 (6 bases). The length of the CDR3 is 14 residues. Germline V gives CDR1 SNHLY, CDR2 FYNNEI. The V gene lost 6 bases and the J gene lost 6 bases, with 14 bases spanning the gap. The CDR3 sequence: CASRKDSIDEKLFF. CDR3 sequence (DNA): TGTGCCAGCAGAAAGGACAGCATTGATGAAAAACTGTTTTTT. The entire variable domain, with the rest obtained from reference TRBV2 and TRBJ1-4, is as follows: EPEVTQTPSHQVTQMGQEVILRCVPISNHLYFYWYRQILGQKVEFLVSFYNNEISEKSEIFDDQFSVERPDGSNFTLKIRSTKLEDSAMYFCASRKDSIDEKLFFGSGTQLSVL.

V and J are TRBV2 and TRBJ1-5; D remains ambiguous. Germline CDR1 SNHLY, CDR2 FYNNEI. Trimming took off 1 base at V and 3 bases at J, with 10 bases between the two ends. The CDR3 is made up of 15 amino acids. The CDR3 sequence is CASSEGRPNNQPQHF. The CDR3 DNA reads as TGTGCCAGCAGTGAAGGACGGCCTAACAATCAGCCCCAGCATTTT.

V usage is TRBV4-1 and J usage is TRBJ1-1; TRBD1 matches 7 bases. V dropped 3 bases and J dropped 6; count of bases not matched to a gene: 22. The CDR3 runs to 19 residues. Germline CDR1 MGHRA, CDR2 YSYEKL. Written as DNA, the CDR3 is TGCGCCAGCAGCCACCCTATGACAGGGCCAACCCCCGGTAACCCTGAAGCTTTCTTT. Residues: CASSHPMTGPTPGNPEAFF.

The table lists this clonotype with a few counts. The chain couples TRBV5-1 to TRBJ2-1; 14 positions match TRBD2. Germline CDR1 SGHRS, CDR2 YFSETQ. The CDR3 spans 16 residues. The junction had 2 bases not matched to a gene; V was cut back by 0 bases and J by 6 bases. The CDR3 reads CASSLGGTSGGNEQFF. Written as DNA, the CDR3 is TGCGCCAGCAGCTTGGGAGGGACTAGCGGGGGCAATGAGCAGTTCTTC.

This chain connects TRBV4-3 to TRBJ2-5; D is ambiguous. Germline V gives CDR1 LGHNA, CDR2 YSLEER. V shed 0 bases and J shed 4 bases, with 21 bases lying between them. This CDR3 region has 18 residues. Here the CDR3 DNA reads TGCGCCAGCAGCCAAGATATCCCCCAGTTCTCCGGCGGAGAGACCCAGTACTTC. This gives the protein CASSQDIPQFSGGETQYF.

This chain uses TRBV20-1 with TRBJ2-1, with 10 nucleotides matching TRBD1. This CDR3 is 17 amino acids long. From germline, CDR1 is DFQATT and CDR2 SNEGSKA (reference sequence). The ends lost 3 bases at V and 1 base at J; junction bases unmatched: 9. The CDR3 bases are TGCAGTGCTAGGAAGGGACAGGGGACTCATTCCTACAATGAGCAGTTCTTC. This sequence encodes CSARKGQGTHSYNEQFF.

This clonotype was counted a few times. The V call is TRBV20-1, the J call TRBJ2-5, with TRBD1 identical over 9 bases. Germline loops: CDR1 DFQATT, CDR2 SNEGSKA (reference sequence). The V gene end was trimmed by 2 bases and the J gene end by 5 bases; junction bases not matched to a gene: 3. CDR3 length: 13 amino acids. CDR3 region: CSARSDRGETQYF. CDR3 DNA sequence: TGCAGTGCTAGATCCGACAGGGGGGAGACCCAGTACTTC.

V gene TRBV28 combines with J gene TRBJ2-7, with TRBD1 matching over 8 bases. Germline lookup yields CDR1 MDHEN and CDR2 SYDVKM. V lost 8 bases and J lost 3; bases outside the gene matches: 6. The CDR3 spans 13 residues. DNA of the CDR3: TGTGCCAGCGAGAAAGGACAGGGCTACGAGCAGTACTTC. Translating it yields CASEKGQGYEQYF.

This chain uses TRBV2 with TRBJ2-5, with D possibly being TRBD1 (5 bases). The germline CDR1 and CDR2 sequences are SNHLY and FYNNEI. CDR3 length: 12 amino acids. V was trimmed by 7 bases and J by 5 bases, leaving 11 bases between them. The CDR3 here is CASKRGSETQYF. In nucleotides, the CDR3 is TGTGCCAGCAAAAGGGGCTCGGAGACCCAGTACTTC.

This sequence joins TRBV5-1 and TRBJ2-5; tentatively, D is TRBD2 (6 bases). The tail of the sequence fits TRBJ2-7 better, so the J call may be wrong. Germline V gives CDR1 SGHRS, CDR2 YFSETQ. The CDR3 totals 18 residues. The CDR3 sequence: CASSLAPVGGTEIYEQYF. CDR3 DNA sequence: TGCGCCAGCAGCTTGGCTCCCGTTGGCGGGACCGAAATATACGAGCAGTACTTC.